Listed below are T cell receptor beta chains from one sample, sequenced in a study of T-cell memory formation after mild COVID-19. TCRdb reprocessed the 5' RACE reads via MiXCR and lists one record per CDR3 protein. Of 380,000 or so distinct CDR3 sequences detected, about an eighth appear once; the ten largest clones hold approximately 20%. The material sequenced was PBMCs or a T cell subset sorted from them (not recorded which). The receptor set was obtained from a man between 18 and 35 years old who had mild COVID-19 (a few samples of this study predate the infection). Cell type and time point are not known. CDR3s include the opening cysteine and the closing phenylalanine or tryptophan. Fields, in order: J gene, clone size, D gene, V gene, CDR3 protein, CDR3 DNA. The D gene is left open where the match is weak. Clone size is shown for a subset of rows, as once, few, many or a class of expanded clone.

j_gene: TRBJ2-3; abundance: NA; d_gene: TRBD2; v_gene: TRBV5-1; CDR3aa: CASSLAPSGGLDTQYF; CDR3nt: TGCGCCAGCAGCTTGGCCCCTAGCGGGGGCTTAGATACGCAGTATTTT
j_gene: TRBJ2-7; abundance: few; d_gene: TRBD2; v_gene: TRBV4-3; CDR3aa: CASSQEALGRGIRYEQYF; CDR3nt: TGCGCCAGCAGCCAAGAAGCCCTAGGGCGGGGGATTCGATACGAGCAGTACTTC
j_gene: TRBJ2-2; abundance: few; d_gene: NA; v_gene: TRBV3-1; CDR3aa: CASSQTFQATGELFF; CDR3nt: TGTGCCAGCAGCCAAACCTTTCAGGCCACCGGGGAGCTGTTTTTT
j_gene: TRBJ2-3; abundance: few; d_gene: NA; v_gene: TRBV7-9; CDR3aa: CASSLNQGTDTQYF; CDR3nt: TGTGCCAGCAGCTTGAACCAGGGCACAGATACGCAGTATTTT
j_gene: TRBJ1-1; abundance: NA; d_gene: NA; v_gene: TRBV20-1; CDR3aa: CSARGTGTTEAFF; CDR3nt: TGCAGTGCTAGGGGTACAGGGACCACTGAAGCTTTCTTT
j_gene: TRBJ2-3; abundance: many; d_gene: NA; v_gene: TRBV7-2; CDR3aa: CASSSSVRADTQYF; CDR3nt: TGTGCCAGCAGCTCCTCAGTTAGGGCAGATACGCAGTATTTT
j_gene: TRBJ1-2; abundance: NA; d_gene: NA; v_gene: TRBV7-2; CDR3aa: CASSPGRFYGYTF; CDR3nt: TGTGCCAGCAGCCCAGGCCGCTTCTATGGCTACACCTTC
j_gene: TRBJ1-1; abundance: few; d_gene: NA; v_gene: TRBV5-1; CDR3aa: CASSLGESEAFF; CDR3nt: TGCGCCAGCAGCTTGGGGGAGAGTGAAGCTTTCTTT
j_gene: TRBJ1-1; abundance: NA; d_gene: NA; v_gene: TRBV5-1; CDR3aa: CASYVNLGGNTEAFF; CDR3nt: TGCGCCAGCTATGTTAATCTTGGGGGGAACACTGAAGCTTTCTTT
j_gene: TRBJ1-2; abundance: NA; d_gene: TRBD1; v_gene: TRBV18; CDR3aa: CASSPPDRGYGYTF; CDR3nt: TGTGCCAGCTCACCACCTGACAGGGGCTATGGCTACACCTTC
j_gene: TRBJ2-1; abundance: few; d_gene: NA; v_gene: TRBV3-1; CDR3aa: CASSPGGGQGLNEQFF; CDR3nt: TGTGCCAGCAGCCCGGGGGGGGGACAGGGTCTGAATGAGCAGTTCTTC
j_gene: TRBJ2-6; abundance: NA; d_gene: NA; v_gene: TRBV9; CDR3aa: CASSVHPSGANVLTF; CDR3nt: TGTGCCAGCAGCGTGCATCCCTCTGGGGCCAACGTCCTGACTTTC
j_gene: TRBJ2-7; abundance: NA; d_gene: NA; v_gene: TRBV6-2/TRBV6-3; CDR3aa: CASSRAMVGYEQYF; CDR3nt: TGTGCCAGCAGTCGTGCCATGGTCGGCTACGAGCAGTACTTC
j_gene: TRBJ1-1; abundance: many; d_gene: NA; v_gene: TRBV5-1; CDR3aa: CASSFRDTEAFF; CDR3nt: TGCGCCAGCAGCTTCCGGGACACTGAAGCTTTCTTT
j_gene: TRBJ2-3; abundance: NA; d_gene: NA; v_gene: TRBV5-4; CDR3aa: CASSLTANTDTQYF; CDR3nt: TGTGCCAGCAGCTTGACCGCAAACACAGATACGCAGTATTTT
j_gene: TRBJ1-2; abundance: NA; d_gene: NA; v_gene: TRBV7-8; CDR3aa: CASSIGSAAYGYTF; CDR3nt: TGTGCCAGCAGCATAGGGTCGGCAGCGTATGGCTACACCTTC
j_gene: TRBJ1-5; abundance: few; d_gene: NA; v_gene: TRBV3-1; CDR3aa: CASSLGRQNQPQHF; CDR3nt: TGTGCCAGCAGCCTTGGACGGCAAAATCAGCCCCAGCATTTT
j_gene: TRBJ1-6; abundance: NA; d_gene: TRBD1; v_gene: TRBV18; CDR3aa: CASSPRGQGAPLHF; CDR3nt: TGTGCCAGCTCACCCCGGGGACAGGGAGCACCCCTCCACTTT
j_gene: TRBJ2-7; abundance: few; d_gene: NA; v_gene: TRBV5-5; CDR3aa: CASSTDVDYEQYF; CDR3nt: TGTGCCAGCAGCACGGATGTCGACTACGAGCAGTACTTC
j_gene: TRBJ1-2; abundance: NA; d_gene: NA; v_gene: TRBV20-1; CDR3aa: CSASDLRSTGTLNYGYTF; CDR3nt: TGCAGTGCTAGCGATCTCCGCTCAACAGGGACCCTCAACTATGGCTACACCTTC
j_gene: TRBJ2-5; abundance: NA; d_gene: TRBD2; v_gene: TRBV7-2; CDR3aa: CASSTLGGGTETQYF; CDR3nt: TGTGCCAGCAGCACACTAGGCGGGGGGACAGAGACCCAGTACTTC
j_gene: TRBJ2-2; abundance: few; d_gene: NA; v_gene: TRBV12-5; CDR3aa: CASGLWVTGELFF; CDR3nt: TGTGCTAGTGGTTTGTGGGTTACCGGGGAGCTGTTTTTT
j_gene: TRBJ1-2; abundance: few; d_gene: NA; v_gene: TRBV5-6; CDR3aa: CASSLTAGKPGYTF; CDR3nt: TGTGCCAGCAGCTTGACGGCGGGGAAACCCGGCTACACCTTC
j_gene: TRBJ1-1; abundance: few; d_gene: NA; v_gene: TRBV5-1; CDR3aa: CASSLGHTGDTEAFF; CDR3nt: TGCGCCAGCAGCTTGGGTCACACCGGGGACACTGAAGCTTTCTTT
j_gene: TRBJ2-5; abundance: few; d_gene: TRBD2; v_gene: TRBV29-1; CDR3aa: CSVLRGGAETQYF; CDR3nt: TGCAGCGTCCTCCGGGGAGGGGCCGAGACCCAGTACTTC
j_gene: TRBJ1-4; abundance: NA; d_gene: NA; v_gene: TRBV6-5; CDR3aa: CASSYSSIRAGADEKLFF; CDR3nt: TGTGCCAGCAGTTACTCGAGCATTAGGGCAGGGGCAGATGAAAAACTGTTTTTT
j_gene: TRBJ2-2; abundance: NA; d_gene: NA; v_gene: TRBV29-1; CDR3aa: CSVEDRLDKNTGELFF; CDR3nt: TGCAGCGTTGAAGATCGGCTGGACAAGAACACCGGGGAGCTGTTTTTT
j_gene: TRBJ1-1; abundance: NA; d_gene: NA; v_gene: TRBV7-2; CDR3aa: CASSGRGGRAAFF; CDR3nt: TGTGCCAGCAGCGGACGTGGGGGACGGGCAGCTTTCTTT
j_gene: TRBJ1-2; abundance: many; d_gene: NA; v_gene: TRBV5-1; CDR3aa: CASSLEAVRRGYTF; CDR3nt: TGCGCCAGCAGCTTGGAGGCGGTACGACGTGGCTACACCTTC
j_gene: TRBJ1-2; abundance: few; d_gene: NA; v_gene: TRBV5-1; CDR3aa: CASSFGTLNGGGYTF; CDR3nt: TGCGCCAGCAGCTTTGGGACGCTTAATGGGGGTGGCTACACCTTC
j_gene: TRBJ1-2; abundance: NA; d_gene: NA; v_gene: TRBV6-1; CDR3aa: CASLTRDYGYTF; CDR3nt: TGTGCCAGCTTAACGCGGGACTATGGCTACACCTTC
j_gene: TRBJ2-1; abundance: few; d_gene: NA; v_gene: TRBV29-1; CDR3aa: CSGLRGTGLYNEQFF; CDR3nt: TGCAGCGGGTTGCGGGGGACAGGACTCTACAATGAGCAGTTCTTC
j_gene: TRBJ1-1; abundance: NA; d_gene: NA; v_gene: TRBV5-1; CDR3aa: CASSLYTDGNTEAFF; CDR3nt: TGCGCCAGCAGCTTGTATACTGACGGGAACACTGAAGCTTTCTTT
j_gene: TRBJ2-7; abundance: few; d_gene: TRBD1; v_gene: TRBV19; CDR3aa: CASSSLRRTGGPYEQYF; CDR3nt: TGTGCCAGTAGTTCACTCCGCCGGACAGGGGGTCCCTACGAGCAGTACTTC
j_gene: TRBJ2-7; abundance: once; d_gene: TRBD2; v_gene: TRBV20-1; CDR3aa: CRPTSGGVCGQYF; CDR3nt: TGCAGGCCGACTAGCGGGGGGGTTTGTGGGCAGTACTTC
j_gene: TRBJ1-1; abundance: NA; d_gene: NA; v_gene: TRBV19; CDR3aa: CASSINGRTEAFF; CDR3nt: TGTGCCAGTAGTATCAACGGCCGCACTGAAGCTTTCTTT
j_gene: TRBJ2-5; abundance: NA; d_gene: NA; v_gene: TRBV10-3; CDR3aa: CAISLDRRVETQYF; CDR3nt: TGTGCCATCAGCCTGGACAGGAGGGTGGAGACCCAGTACTTC
j_gene: TRBJ1-2; abundance: NA; d_gene: TRBD1; v_gene: TRBV10-3; CDR3aa: CAISATTGGGYGYTF; CDR3nt: TGTGCCATCAGTGCTACGACAGGGGGCGGCTATGGCTACACCTTC
j_gene: TRBJ1-4; abundance: NA; d_gene: NA; v_gene: TRBV28; CDR3aa: CASSSGGAGPEKLFF; CDR3nt: TGTGCCAGCTCCTCTGGGGGCGCAGGACCTGAAAAACTGTTTTTT
j_gene: TRBJ1-2; abundance: few; d_gene: NA; v_gene: TRBV27; CDR3aa: CASSLSGQVGGYTF; CDR3nt: TGTGCCAGCAGTTTATCGGGGCAGGTGGGGGGCTACACCTTC
j_gene: TRBJ1-4; abundance: NA; d_gene: NA; v_gene: TRBV28; CDR3aa: CASSFIREKLFF; CDR3nt: TGTGCCAGCAGTTTTATCCGTGAAAAACTGTTTTTT